This paragraph covers one TCR beta chain sequence. The antigen is not known. The PCR used 60 V beta and 13 J beta primers. Assay used: immunoSEQ multiplex PCR; TCRdb lists only in-frame clones, some missing. The sample has 90,000 or so clones; roughly four fifths are singletons. This sample stems from a study of glioma-infiltrating T cells after dendritic cell vaccination. Study-level information: Patients had newly diagnosed or recurrent glioblastoma and received dendritic cell vaccines. Dendritic cells derived from monocytes and pulsed with autologous tumor lysate formed the vaccine. The study, taken as a whole, reports: Patients with more pretreatment TILs had longer time to progression and survival.

Time point meaning: after dendritic cell vaccination, including at tumor progression/relapse. The CDR3 covers 15 residues. V lost 3 bases to trimming and J lost 3 bases, with 14 bases between them. Germline V gene lookup returns CDR1 SGHTA and CDR2 FQGNSA. The receptor was isolated from a human donor with glioblastoma. The chain carries TRBV7-2 and TRBJ1-2; D ambiguous. The sample in question was blood, obtained after dendritic cell vaccination. The CDR3 DNA reads as TGTGCCAGCAGCTTCTGGGAGGGTAGGGACTATGGCTACACCTTC. As protein: CASSFWEGRDYGYTF.